The 32 T cell receptor beta chains listed next were all sequenced from one sample in a study of OX40 agonist ivuxolimab in advanced cancers. The data were produced by immunoSEQ multiplex PCR, yet TCRdb's version contains in-frame clones alone and is incomplete. The table includes more than 40,000 clones, about 91% detected once. Sequenced here: CD4+ or CD8+ T cells sorted from blood, sampled in a trial of the OX40 agonist ivuxolimab. These receptors all come from an adult with an advanced solid tumor such as melanoma, head and neck, liver or kidney cancer.

This clone has a single count. The rearrangement joins TRBV18 to TRBJ2-3, with D possibly TRBD2 on 7 matching bases. CDR3 length equals 16 residues. The germline V and J ends were trimmed by 0 bases and 0 bases, with 10 bases remaining between them. Germline CDR1 KGHSH, CDR2 LQKENI. This CDR3 reads CASSPPGGASTDTQYF. The CDR3 DNA reads as TGTGCCAGCTCACCACCGGGGGGGGCCAGCACAGATACGCAGTATTTT. The variable domain in full, with the rest retrieved from reference TRBV18 and TRBJ2-3, is NAGVMQNPRHLVRRRGQEARLRCSPMKGHSHVYWYRQLPEEGLKFMVYLQKENIIDESGMPKERFSAEFPKEGPSILRIQQVVRGDSAAYFCASSPPGGASTDTQYFGPGTRLTVL.

The gene calls are TRBV29-1 and TRBJ2-1; D is possibly TRBD1 or TRBD2 (5 bases each). The CDR3 sequence is 14 residues long. V dropped 0 bases and J dropped 10 bases, with 16 bases sitting between them. From germline, CDR1 is SQVTM and CDR2 ANQGSEA. CDR3 loop: CSVEDPGKGIEQFF. In DNA form, the CDR3 reads TGCAGCGTTGAAGATCCGGGGAAGGGGATCGAGCAGTTCTTC.

The rearrangement joins TRBV18 to TRBJ2-2, with TRBD1 identical over 11 bases. The germline V gene has CDR1 KGHSH and CDR2 LQKENI. V gave up 3 bases and J gave up 0 bases; unmatched junction bases: 9. This CDR3 region has 19 residues. The CDR3 is CASSPYPGQGVSNTGELFF. CDR3 sequence (DNA): TGTGCCAGCTCACCGTACCCGGGACAGGGGGTATCGAACACCGGGGAGCTGTTTTTT.

V gene TRBV11-2 combines with J gene TRBJ2-7; the D gene is possibly TRBD2 (6 bases). The V gene's germline CDR1 is SGHAT and CDR2 FQNNGV. This CDR3 is 16 amino acids long. Trimming took 7 bases from V and 0 from J, leaving 19 bases between them. The CDR3 DNA reads as TGTGCCAGCACCGTGGGTTGGGCGGGGATCTCCTACGAGCAGTACTTC. It yields the protein CASTVGWAGISYEQYF.

On this clone: Other DNA sequences in this specimen translate into the identical CDR3. The chain uses TRBV27 and TRBJ2-1, with 7 nucleotides matching TRBD2. Germline V gives CDR1 MNHEY, CDR2 SMNVEV (reference sequence). V shed 4 bases, J shed 6 bases, and the junction held 15 bases outside the gene matches. This CDR3 comprises 17 residues. The CDR3 nucleotides read TGTGCCAGCAGTTCCCTACGGACTAGTGGGGATGGCAATGAGCAGTTCTTC. Its protein is CASSSLRTSGDGNEQFF.

The count of this clone is one. The gene calls are TRBV2 and TRBJ2-1; 7 nucleotides line up with TRBD1. Germline V lookup: CDR1 SNHLY, CDR2 FYNNEI. With 4 bases clipped from V and 1 base from J, the junction kept 10 bases outside the gene matches. The length of the CDR3 is 17 residues. This chain's CDR3 is CASSVPPDRVSYNEQFF. DNA of the CDR3: TGTGCCAGCAGTGTACCCCCCGACAGGGTTTCCTACAATGAGCAGTTCTTC.

In its sample, this clone was seen a few times. The CDR3 here is CAWGGPGEQFF. CDR3 DNA: TGTGCCTGGGGGGGCCCAGGAGAGCAGTTCTTC. This chain uses TRBV30 with TRBJ2-1; a weak D match, TRBD1 (6 bases). The germline CDR1 and CDR2 sequences are GTSNPN and SVGIG (reference sequence). V lost 5 bases and J lost 10, with 12 bases in between. This CDR3 is built from 11 residues.

The chain links TRBV10-1 to TRBJ1-1; D unclear. CDR3 length: 11 amino acids. Trimming pared 3 bases from V and 6 bases from J, leaving 5 bases between. CDR1 WNHNN and CDR2 SYGVQD come from the germline V gene (reference sequence). CDR3 in amino acids: CASSDGAEAFF. The CDR3 DNA reads TGCGCCAGCAGTGACGGGGCTGAAGCTTTCTTT.

The chain links TRBV7-9 to TRBJ1-1; D may be TRBD1 (6 bases). Per the germline V gene, CDR1 is SEHNR and CDR2 is FQNEAQ (reference sequence). The CDR3 is 17 amino acids. With 0 bases removed from V and 0 bases from J, the gap between germline ends came to 14 bases. The CDR3 sequence is CASSLATGQGLNTEAFF. For the CDR3, the DNA is TGTGCCAGCAGCTTAGCGACAGGCCAAGGGTTGAACACTGAAGCTTTCTTT. The whole variable domain, filled in from reference TRBV7-9 and TRBJ1-1, reads DTGVSQNPRHKITKRGQNVTFRCDPISEHNRLYWYRQTLGQGPEFLTYFQNEAQLEKSRLLSDRFSAERPKGSFSTLEIQRTEQGDSAMYLCASSLATGQGLNTEAFFGQGTRLTVV.

This clone has only one observation. Here the CDR3 reads CASSIDGAYEQYF. The CDR3 DNA reads as TGTGCCAGTAGTATTGACGGCGCCTACGAGCAGTACTTC. The chain combines TRBV19 with TRBJ2-7, with D unresolved. Germline V gene data show CDR1 as LNHDA and CDR2 as SQIVND (reference sequence). V dropped 3 bases and J dropped 2 bases, with 8 bases sitting between them. This CDR3 is 13 amino acids long.

The chain couples TRBV27 to TRBJ2-3, with D possibly TRBD1 on 5 matching bases. The V end lost 4 bases, the J end lost 1 base, and 15 bases lay between the germline ends. The CDR3 covers 16 residues. From germline, CDR1 is MNHEY and CDR2 SMNVEV (reference sequence). The CDR3 DNA is TGTGCCAGCAGTTCCCTAGGGGAATTCGGCACAGATACGCAGTATTTT. This translates into CASSSLGEFGTDTQYF.

Regarding this clone: A junction boundary mismatches the germline segment, possibly from a read error. This chain connects TRBV7-7 to TRBJ2-7; 8 nucleotides line up with TRBD1. Germline loops: CDR1 SSHAT, CDR2 FNYEAQ (reference sequence). This CDR3 contains 14 residues. The CDR3: CASSLDRASFEQYF. DNA of the CDR3: TGTGCTAGCAGTTTGGACAGGGCCTCCTTCGAGCAGTACTTC.

V is TRBV28 and J is TRBJ2-7; TRBD1 matches 7 bases. Trimming took 8 bases from V and 2 from J; bases not matched to a gene: 9. The germline CDR1 and CDR2 sequences are MDHEN and SYDVKM. The CDR3 contains 14 residues. The CDR3 protein is CASPGQVATYEQYV. The CDR3 nucleotides read TGTGCCAGCCCCGGACAGGTAGCAACCTACGAGCAGTACGTC.

This chain uses TRBV15 with TRBJ2-7, with 10 bases lining up with TRBD2. There are 16 residues in the CDR3. Germline V gives CDR1 LNHNV, CDR2 YYDKDF (reference sequence). Trimming removed 3 bases from V and 2 bases from J; junction bases left unmatched: 7. The CDR3 protein is CATSSHRGLAAYEQYF. The CDR3, as DNA: TGTGCCACCAGCAGTCACCGAGGACTAGCGGCCTACGAGCAGTACTTC.

V is TRBV7-2 and J is TRBJ2-7; 8 bases match TRBD1. Per germline, CDR1 SGHTA and CDR2 FQGNSA. The trim removed 1 base at V and 6 bases at J, leaving 8 bases unmatched. The length of the CDR3 is 15 residues. CDR3 DNA sequence: TGTGCCAGCAGCTTAGGTTGGCAGGGGGCGCGCGAGCAGTACTTC. Amino acid sequence: CASSLGWQGAREQYF.

The chain recombines TRBV4-3 with TRBJ2-5; 8 bases agree with TRBD2. This CDR3 is built from 15 residues. CDR1 is LGHNA and CDR2 is YSLEER in the germline V gene. V was pared by 1 base and J by 5 bases, with 6 bases of the junction left unmatched. The CDR3 here is CASSQGSGSRETQYF. The CDR3 DNA sequence: TGCGCCAGCAGCCAAGGCAGCGGGAGTAGGGAGACCCAGTACTTC.

The CDR3 region is CASSQETYPNTEAFF. CDR3 DNA sequence: TGTGCCAGCAGCCAAGAGACCTACCCGAACACTGAAGCTTTCTTT. V gene TRBV5-4 combines with J gene TRBJ1-1; no clear D. V was shortened by 4 bases and J by 1 base, with 14 bases between the two germline ends. This CDR3 contains 15 residues. Germline V gene data show CDR1 as SGHNT and CDR2 as YYREEE (reference sequence).

The chain combines TRBV2 with TRBJ2-3; tentative D call: TRBD2 (6 bases). Germline V lookup: CDR1 SNHLY, CDR2 FYNNEI. V gave up 8 bases and J gave up 2 bases, with 8 bases separating them. This CDR3 contains 12 residues. Here the CDR3 DNA reads TGTGCCAGCGGCGGGGCCACAGATACGCAGTATTTT. This encodes CASGGATDTQYF.

This clone was found a few times. This chain joins TRBV19 and TRBJ1-3; D is undetermined. Germline CDR1 reads LNHDA; CDR2 reads SQIVND (reference sequence). The CDR3 covers 12 residues. V was trimmed by 5 bases and J by 4 bases, leaving 6 bases between them. The CDR3, as DNA: TGTGCCAGTAGTCCCCAGGGAAACACCATATATTTT. Protein product: CASSPQGNTIYF.

This sequence joins TRBV4-3 and TRBJ2-3; D might be TRBD2 (6 bases). Germline assignment: CDR1 LGHNA and CDR2 YSLEER. The ends were cut back, 0 bases at V and 0 bases at J, with 10 bases in the middle. The length of the CDR3 is 16 residues. The CDR3 here is CASSQEGLASTDTQYF. In DNA form, the CDR3 reads TGCGCCAGCAGCCAAGAGGGGCTAGCGAGCACAGATACGCAGTATTTT.

J is TRBJ1-1 and V is TRBV29-1; D remains ambiguous. The CDR3 sequence is 13 residues long. Germline CDR1 and CDR2: SQVTM and ANQGSEA. V dropped 6 bases and J dropped 7 bases, with 18 bases sitting between them. As DNA, the CDR3 is TGCAGCGTGTGCCCTTCGGGTTACGGTGAAGCTTTCTTT. It translates to CSVCPSGYGEAFF.

The CDR3 DNA follows: TGTGCCAGCAGACATCAGGGGGTACGCAATCAGCCCCAGCATTTT. It encodes CASRHQGVRNQPQHF. The chain couples TRBV28 to TRBJ1-5, with 7 nucleotides matching TRBD1. Germline V gene lookup returns CDR1 MDHEN and CDR2 SYDVKM. The length of the CDR3 is 15 residues. Trimming at V came to 6 bases and at J to 2 bases, leaving 7 bases not matched to a gene.

J is TRBJ1-2 and V is TRBV7-9, with TRBD1 matching over 7 bases. CDR1 is SEHNR, CDR2 FQNEAQ, per germline (reference sequence). The CDR3 extends over 17 amino acids. The V and J ends lost 4 bases and 5 bases, in that order; junction bases with no gene match: 16. CDR3 amino acids: CASSSLDDDRVGYGYTF. The DNA of the CDR3 is TGTGCCAGCAGCTCTCTAGACGACGACAGGGTCGGGTATGGCTACACCTTC.

The chain has TRBV7-8 and TRBJ2-2, with a possible D match to TRBD1 (5 bases). Germline CDR1 is SGHVS and CDR2 is FQNEAQ. CDR3 length: 15 amino acids. V was pared by 1 base and J by 0 bases, with 6 bases between. CDR3 residues: CASSLGTTNTGELFF. CDR3 DNA sequence: TGTGCCAGCAGCTTAGGGACAACGAACACCGGGGAGCTGTTTTTT.

The gene calls are TRBV4-2 and TRBJ1-3, with no clear D. V gave up 0 bases and J gave up 4 bases, with 10 bases separating them. The length of the CDR3 is 15 residues. Germline V gene sequence: CDR1 LGHNA, CDR2 YNFKEQ. The DNA of the CDR3 is TGTGCCAGCAGCCAAGATCCGGGGTCCGGAAACACCATATATTTT. Translating it yields CASSQDPGSGNTIYF.

The genes are TRBV30 and TRBJ1-4; D is unclear. With 3 bases removed from V and 8 bases from J, the gap between germline ends came to 10 bases. This CDR3 region has 12 residues. Germline loops: CDR1 GTSNPN, CDR2 SVGIG (reference sequence). The CDR3 region has the DNA TGTGCCTGGAGCTCCGGAGGAGAAAAACTGTTTTTT. Residues: CAWSSGGEKLFF.

The chain joins TRBV7-3 to TRBJ2-3, with 8 bases identical to TRBD2. The V gene's germline CDR1 is SGHTA and CDR2 FQGTGA. The CDR3 is 12 amino acids. V dropped 4 bases and J dropped 6; count of bases not matched to a gene: 0. Written as DNA, the CDR3 is TGTGCCAGCAGCTCGGGAGGGGATACGCAGTATTTT. Amino acids: CASSSGGDTQYF.

The rearrangement uses TRBV7-9 and TRBJ2-2; D is ambiguous. Per germline, CDR1 SEHNR and CDR2 FQNEAQ (reference sequence). Trimming removed 8 bases from V and 5 bases from J, with 9 bases in between. CDR3 length: 12 residues. This CDR3 reads CASPLGTGELFF. The CDR3 DNA follows: TGTGCCAGCCCCTTGGGTACCGGGGAGCTGTTTTTT.

The rearrangement uses TRBV5-4 and TRBJ2-7, with D maybe TRBD2 (5 bases). The length of the CDR3 is 13 residues. The V end lost 2 bases, the J end lost 7 bases, and 13 bases lay between the germline ends. CDR1 and CDR2 (germline): SGHNT, YYREEE (reference sequence). The chain's CDR3 is CASSFGSGGEQYV. Written as DNA, the CDR3 is TGTGCCAGCAGCTTTGGCTCTGGCGGGGAGCAGTACGTC.

This chain uses TRBV5-6 with TRBJ2-1, with D unresolved. Germline V gives CDR1 SGHDT, CDR2 YYEEEE. There are 17 residues in the CDR3. V dropped 2 bases and J dropped 0 bases, with 15 bases sitting between them. CDR3 residues: CASSLRSLVSSYNEQFF. The CDR3 DNA is TGTGCCAGCAGCTTACGTTCACTGGTTAGCTCCTACAATGAGCAGTTCTTC.

The table lists this clone with a few counts. This same CDR3 is encoded by further DNA sequences in the sample. J is TRBJ1-4 and V is TRBV4-1; D is undetermined. The CDR3 loop spans 13 amino acids. Looked up from germline, CDR1 is MGHRA and CDR2 is YSYEKL. V was cut by 1 base and J by 5 bases, with 5 bases left in between. CDR3 sequence reads: CASSQVGNEKLFF. CDR3 coding DNA: TGCGCCAGCAGCCAAGTAGGGAATGAAAAACTGTTTTTT.

V gene TRBV7-2 combines with J gene TRBJ2-7; D remains ambiguous. V lost 4 bases and J 6 bases, leaving 10 bases between the germline ends. The CDR3 length is 12 residues. Looked up from germline, CDR1 is SGHTA and CDR2 is FQGNSA. The CDR3 protein is CASSSAPGEQYF. CDR3 DNA sequence: TGTGCCAGCAGCTCGGCGCCGGGCGAGCAGTACTTC. Looking up the rest from reference TRBV7-2 and TRBJ2-7 gives the full variable domain: GAGVSQSPSNKVTEKGKDVELRCDPISGHTALYWYRQSLGQGLEFLIYFQGNSAPDKSGLPSDRFSAERTGGSVSTLTIQRTQQEDSAVYLCASSSAPGEQYFGPGTRLTVT.